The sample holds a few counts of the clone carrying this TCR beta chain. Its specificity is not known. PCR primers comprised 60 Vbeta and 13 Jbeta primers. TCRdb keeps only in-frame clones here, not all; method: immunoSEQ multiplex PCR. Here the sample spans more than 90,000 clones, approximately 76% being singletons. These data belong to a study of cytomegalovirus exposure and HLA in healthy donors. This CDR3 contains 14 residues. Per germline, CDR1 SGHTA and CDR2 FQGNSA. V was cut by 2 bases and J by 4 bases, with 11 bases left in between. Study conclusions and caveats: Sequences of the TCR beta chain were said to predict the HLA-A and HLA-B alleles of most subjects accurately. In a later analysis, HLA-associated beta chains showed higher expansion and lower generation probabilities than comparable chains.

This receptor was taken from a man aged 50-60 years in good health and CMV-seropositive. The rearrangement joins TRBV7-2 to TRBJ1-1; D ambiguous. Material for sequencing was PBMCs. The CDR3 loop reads CASSLPRPGTEAFF. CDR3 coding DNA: TGTGCCAGCAGCTTACCGCGGCCGGGCACTGAAGCTTTCTTT.